This is a list of T cell receptor beta chains from one sample in a study of yellow fever vaccine responses in identical twins. MiXCR was run by TCRdb on the RT-PCR reads, yielding one entry per CDR3 protein. The data contain 30,000 to 40,000 distinct CDR3 sequences, less than 70% of them seen just once; the ten biggest clones take up roughly 4.7%. This material consisted of T cells from blood (PBMCs), unsorted or a sorted subset (not recorded which), taken before or after yellow fever vaccination (not recorded which). The receptor source for this set is a woman aged 18-30 years who received the yellow fever vaccine. Both conserved end residues are part of each CDR3. The D gene is left open where the match is weak. Not every row has a clone size; where given, it reads once, few, many or a size class.

>17|.|.|TRBV25-1|TRBJ1-3
TGTGCCAGCTCGAGTTCTTTTGCCGGACGCTCTGGAAACACCATATATTTT
CASSSSFAGRSGNTIYF
>17|.|.|TRBV4-1|TRBJ2-7
TGCGCCAGCAGCCAAGCCCTTGATCGGGGGAACTCCTACGAGCAGTACTTC
CASSQALDRGNSYEQYF
>13|.|.|TRBV20-1|TRBJ2-1
TGCAGTGCTAGTAGGGGCTCCTACAATGAGCAGTTCTTC
CSASRGSYNEQFF
>13|.|few|TRBV5-1|TRBJ1-1
TGCGCCAGCAGCTCAGGACAGAACACTGAAGCTTTCTTT
CASSSGQNTEAFF
>13|.|few|TRBV11-1|TRBJ2-3
TGTGCCAGCAGCTTATGGGAAGCAGATACGCAGTATTTT
CASSLWEADTQYF
>16|TRBD1|.|TRBV29-1|TRBJ2-7
TGCAGCGTTGAAACCCGGGACAGCGTGAGCTCCTACGAGCAGTACTTC
CSVETRDSVSSYEQYF
>15|TRBD1|.|TRBV2|TRBJ2-3
TGTGCCAGCAGACGACAGGGAGTAAACACAGATACGCAGTATTTT
CASRRQGVNTDTQYF
>17|TRBD2|few|TRBV2|TRBJ2-7
TGTGCCAGCAGTGAACGTTTTAGCGGGAGGCCCGTCTACGAGCAGTACTTC
CASSERFSGRPVYEQYF
>13|.|.|TRBV18|TRBJ2-7
TGTGCCAGCTCACCAAACAGGGGAGGAGAGCAGTACTTC
CASSPNRGGEQYF
>12|TRBD2|.|TRBV11-2|TRBJ2-1
TGTGCCAGCAGCTTCACCGGACTAGCCGAGTTCTTC
CASSFTGLAEFF
>14|.|.|TRBV19|TRBJ1-1
TGTGCCAGTAGTATAGGACCCACGAACACTGAAGCTTTCTTT
CASSIGPTNTEAFF